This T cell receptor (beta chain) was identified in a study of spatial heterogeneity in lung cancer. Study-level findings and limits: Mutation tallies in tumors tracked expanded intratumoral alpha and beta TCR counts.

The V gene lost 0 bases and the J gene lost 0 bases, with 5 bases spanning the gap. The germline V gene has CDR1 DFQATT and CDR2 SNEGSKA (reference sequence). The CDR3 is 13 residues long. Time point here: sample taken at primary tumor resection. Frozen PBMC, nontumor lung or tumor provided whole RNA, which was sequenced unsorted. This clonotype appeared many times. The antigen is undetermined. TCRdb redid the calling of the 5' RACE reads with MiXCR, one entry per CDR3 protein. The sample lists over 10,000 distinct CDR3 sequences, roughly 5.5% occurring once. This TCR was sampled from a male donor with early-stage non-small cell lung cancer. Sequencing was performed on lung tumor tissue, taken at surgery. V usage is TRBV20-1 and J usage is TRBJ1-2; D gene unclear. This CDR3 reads CSARDQTNYGYTF. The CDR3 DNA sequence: TGCAGTGCTAGAGATCAGACTAACTATGGCTACACCTTC.